This TCR beta chain originates from a study of CD8+CD57+ T cells in acquired aplastic anemia. The overall study: On average, sorted CD4+ and CD8+ cells gave 3.2 ug of DNA.

The CDR3 is 12 amino acids. Trimming cost V 3 bases and J 8 bases, with 11 bases left between them. From germline, CDR1 is SGDLS and CDR2 YYNGEE. Genomic DNA acted as the template from which TCR beta VDJ combination and CDR3 sequence profiling were carried out. TCRdb redid the calling of the reads with MiXCR, one entry per CDR3 protein. The sample holds about 400,000 distinct CDR3 sequences, about two thirds seen once. The V gene is TRBV9, the J gene TRBJ1-1; a possible D gene is TRBD1 (5 bases). Material: sorted CD4+, CD8+, or CD8+CD57+ T cells (not recorded which) from PBMCs. The clonotype originates from a human donor in good health, serving as a control. The CDR3 loop reads CASSGGDPEAFF. The CDR3 coding sequence is TGTGCCAGCAGCGGGGGGGACCCGGAAGCTTTCTTT. Together with reference TRBV9 and TRBJ1-1, the CDR3 gives the full variable domain: DSGVTQTPKHLITATGQRVTLRCSPRSGDLSVYWYQQSLDQGLQFLIQYYNGEERAKGNILERFSAQQFPDLHSELNLSSLELGDSALYFCASSGGDPEAFFGQGTRLTVV.